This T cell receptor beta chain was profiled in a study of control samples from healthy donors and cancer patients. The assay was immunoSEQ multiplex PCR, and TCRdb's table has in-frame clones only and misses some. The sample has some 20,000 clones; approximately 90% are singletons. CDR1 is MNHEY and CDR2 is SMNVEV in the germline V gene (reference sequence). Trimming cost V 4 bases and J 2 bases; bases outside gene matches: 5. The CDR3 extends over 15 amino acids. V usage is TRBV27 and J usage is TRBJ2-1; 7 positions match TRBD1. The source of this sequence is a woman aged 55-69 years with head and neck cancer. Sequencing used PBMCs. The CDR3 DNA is TGTGCCAGCAGTTCCTACAGGGGACCCTACAATGAGCAGTTCTTC. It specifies CASSSYRGPYNEQFF.